This T cell receptor beta chain emerged from a study of blood T cell repertoires in COVID-19. Study background: Donors in the United States, Italy and Spain gave samples during acute or convalescent COVID-19. T cells, B-cell-depleted T cells, or PBMCs supplied cDNA or gDNA.

CDR3 size: 17 residues. V lost 9 bases, J lost 7 bases, and 11 bases stayed unmatched. In germline, CDR1 is WNHNN, CDR2 SYGVQD (reference sequence). Under the authors' procedure: Amplification from reference gene primers served as the basis for estimated nucleated cell counts. TCRdb keeps only in-frame clones here, not all; method: immunoSEQ multiplex PCR. The V and J calls and clone size come from that table; D and trimming were worked out from the DNA. The data hold approximately 90,000 clones, with approximately 82% observed a single time. The rearrangement links TRBV10-1 to TRBJ2-2; 16 bases are shared with TRBD2. This clonotype was sampled from a man aged 55 to 70 with acute or convalescent COVID-19. Sequencing was carried out using peripheral blood. The CDR3 region is CASVGTSGGATGGELFF. The CDR3 coding sequence is TGCGCCAGTGTAGGGACTAGCGGGGGGGCCACTGGCGGGGAGCTGTTTTTT.